The 21 T cell receptor beta chains reported below all come from one sample, sequenced in a study of T cells expressing NK-cell markers. TCRdb reanalyzed the 5' RACE reads, giving one entry per CDR3 protein sequence and no DNA. The specimen's table records 500,000 to 600,000 distinct CDR3 sequences. Sequenced material: blood T cells: a sorted CD56 or NKG2C T cell subset, CD4+ or CD8+ T cells, or bulk PBMC T cells (not recorded which). These receptors were obtained from a man younger than 35 in good health.

The V gene is TRBV7-8, the J gene TRBJ2-3; TCRdb outputs TRBD1, but without DNA this stays unchecked. The CDR3 has 15 residues. Germline-derived CDR1 and CDR2 are SGHVS and FQNEAQ. CDR3 in amino acids: CASSLQGRDTDTQYF.

The V and J genes are TRBV7-9 and TRBJ2-1; with no DNA, the TCRdb D assignment of TRBD2 cannot be verified. CDR1 is SEHNR and CDR2 is FQNEAQ in the germline V gene (reference sequence). The CDR3 totals 17 residues. This chain's CDR3 is CASSPPGLDGSYNEQFF.

CDR3 region: CASSLRGLARDTQYF. The chain employs TRBV7-2 and TRBJ2-3; the TRBD1 assignment by TCRdb is unverifiable without DNA. This CDR3 contains 15 residues. Germline CDR1 is SGHTA and CDR2 is FQGNSA. Filled out from reference TRBV7-2 and TRBJ2-3, the complete variable domain reads GAGVSQSPSNKVTEKGKDVELRCDPISGHTALYWYRQSLGQGLEFLIYFQGNSAPDKSGLPSDRFSAERTGGSVSTLTIQRTQQEDSAVYLCASSLRGLARDTQYFGPGTRLTVL.

The chain employs TRBV14 and TRBJ2-2. The CDR3 is 12 residues long. From germline, CDR1 is SGHDN and CDR2 FVKESK. This chain's CDR3 is CASSPWVGELFF.

CDR3 in amino acids: CSVRHLSGSSYEQYF. V usage is TRBV29-1 and J usage is TRBJ2-7; TCRdb's D call, TRBD2, is unchecked because there is no DNA. Germline CDR1 SQVTM, CDR2 ANQGSEA. This CDR3 spans 15 amino acids.

The chain employs TRBV20-1 and TRBJ2-5; TCRdb calls TRBD2, which cannot be checked without DNA. The CDR3 extends over 15 amino acids. Germline CDR1 DFQATT, CDR2 SNEGSKA (reference sequence). This chain's CDR3 is CSARDRPGLEETQYF.

The chain carries TRBV5-1 and TRBJ1-1; checking the TCRdb D call of TRBD1 is not possible without DNA. This CDR3 contains 12 residues. CDR1 is SGHRS and CDR2 is YFSETQ in the germline V gene. The CDR3 sequence is CASSAGDRPAFF.

J is TRBJ2-5 and V is TRBV6-1. There are 15 residues in the CDR3. Germline V gives CDR1 MNHNS, CDR2 SASEGT. The CDR3 sequence: CASSRSLGRQETQYF.

The V and J genes are TRBV20-1 and TRBJ2-7; the TRBD1 assignment by TCRdb is unverifiable without DNA. The length of the CDR3 is 15 residues. Germline V gene sequence: CDR1 DFQATT, CDR2 SNEGSKA (reference sequence). CDR3 loop: CSATPLDRASYEQYF.

The chain employs TRBV27 and TRBJ1-2; TCRdb designates TRBD1, a call that cannot be tested without DNA. The CDR3 runs 11 residues. Germline lookup yields CDR1 MNHEY and CDR2 SMNVEV (reference sequence). The CDR3: CASGTGLGYTF.

The chain carries TRBV5-1 and TRBJ2-1; the TCRdb call, TRBD2, lacks DNA for checking. Germline V lookup: CDR1 SGHRS, CDR2 YFSETQ. There are 15 residues in the CDR3. The CDR3 protein is CASSLAGGLGNEQFF.

This rearrangement joins TRBV20-1 to TRBJ1-6. Per the germline V gene, CDR1 is DFQATT and CDR2 is SNEGSKA (reference sequence). This CDR3 comprises 14 residues. This CDR3 reads CSARAGLYNSPLHF.

The chain joins TRBV5-4 to TRBJ2-5; TCRdb names TRBD1, which stays unverified in the absence of DNA. Looked up from germline, CDR1 is SGHNT and CDR2 is YYREEE (reference sequence). The CDR3 spans 16 residues. The chain's CDR3 is CASSLGAQGGQETQYF.

The V call is TRBV6-1, the J call TRBJ1-2. CDR3 length: 13 residues. Germline V CDR1 and CDR2: MNHNS, SASEGT. The chain's CDR3 is CASPAGGVEGYTF.

The rearrangement uses TRBV20-1 and TRBJ2-1; without DNA, the TCRdb call of TRBD2 cannot be checked. The CDR3 is 16 amino acids. The V gene's germline CDR1 is DFQATT and CDR2 SNEGSKA (reference sequence). The CDR3 region is CSARAKLAEAYNEQFF.

V usage is TRBV12-3 or TRBV12-4 and J usage is TRBJ2-1. The CDR3 sequence is 15 residues long. CDR3 sequence: CASRQAHSSYNEQFF.

J is TRBJ2-2 and V is TRBV5-8. Germline V CDR1 and CDR2: SGHTS, YDEGEE. This CDR3 region has 15 residues. The CDR3 loop is CASSLRRLNTGELFF. The full variable domain, completed using reference TRBV5-8 and TRBJ2-2, is EAGVTQSPTHLIKTRGQQATLRCSPISGHTSVYWYQQALGLGLQFLLWYDEGEERNRGNFPPRFSGRQFPNYSSELNVNALELEDSALYLCASSLRRLNTGELFFGEGSRLTVL.

This sequence joins TRBV5-1 and TRBJ2-1; checking the TCRdb D call of TRBD2 is not possible without DNA. The CDR3 length is 14 residues. Germline lookup yields CDR1 SGHRS and CDR2 YFSETQ. CDR3 in amino acids: CASSLAGGRNEQFF.

V usage is TRBV20-1 and J usage is TRBJ2-7; TCRdb indicates TRBD1, and absent DNA this call remains unverified. Germline V gene lookup returns CDR1 DFQATT and CDR2 SNEGSKA (reference sequence). This CDR3 is 16 amino acids long. CDR3 region: CSARGTGTGRNYEQYF.

The V and J genes are TRBV20-1 and TRBJ2-1; there is no DNA to check the TCRdb D call of TRBD2. The CDR3 has 14 amino acids. Per germline, CDR1 DFQATT and CDR2 SNEGSKA (reference sequence). The CDR3 sequence is CSASRARSYNEQFF.

This chain connects TRBV27 to TRBJ1-1. There are 16 residues in the CDR3. Germline-derived CDR1 and CDR2 are MNHEY and SMNVEV (reference sequence). The CDR3 is CASSRLVTTAYTEAFF.